What follows are 30 T cell receptor beta chains derived from one specimen sequenced in a study of blood T cell repertoires in COVID-19. Libraries were prepared by immunoSEQ multiplex PCR; TCRdb keeps only in-frame clonotypes and omits some of them. The sample holds under 130,000 clones; 75% to 90% are singletons and the top ten take 12%. Sequenced material: peripheral blood. The receptor source for this set is a human donor in a cohort sampled during active COVID-19.

CDR3 nucleotides: TGTGCCAGCAGGTTCTCCCGGGACAGGGGTATGGCTTTCTTT. Translating it yields CASRFSRDRGMAFF. The rearrangement links TRBV6-5 to TRBJ1-1; 10 nucleotides line up with TRBD1. Germline CDR1 MNHEY, CDR2 SVGAGI. The junction had 12 bases not matched to a gene; V was cut back by 6 bases and J by 11 bases. The CDR3 has 14 residues.

This clone has a handful of counts. The V call is TRBV19, the J call TRBJ1-1, with no clear D. Trimming stripped 0 bases from V and 5 bases from J, with 10 bases between. The CDR3 is made up of 14 amino acids. Germline V gives CDR1 LNHDA, CDR2 SQIVND (reference sequence). This CDR3 is CASSIEPMRTEAFF. Here the CDR3 DNA reads TGTGCCAGTAGTATAGAGCCAATGCGGACTGAAGCTTTCTTT.

The chain employs TRBV7-9 and TRBJ2-7, with D unresolved. Trimming removed 1 base at V and 5 bases at J, with 15 bases between. Germline assignment: CDR1 SEHNR and CDR2 FQNEAQ (reference sequence). This CDR3 region has 15 residues. The CDR3 region has the DNA TGTGCCAGCAGCTTAGTGGTCTCGAGTTTCCACGAGCAGTACTTC. Translated: CASSLVVSSFHEQYF.

This sequence joins TRBV5-1 and TRBJ2-5; D is unresolved. This CDR3 region has 14 residues. Trimming pared 7 bases from V and 1 base from J, leaving 14 bases between. Germline V gene data show CDR1 as SGHRS and CDR2 as YFSETQ. CDR3 residues: CASFPTPSQETQYF. Written as DNA, the CDR3 is TGCGCCAGCTTCCCGACACCTTCCCAAGAGACCCAGTACTTC.

V and J are TRBV9 and TRBJ2-1; 8 bases are shared with TRBD2. V gave up 4 bases and J gave up 0 bases; unmatched junction bases: 15. The CDR3 has 19 amino acids. From germline, CDR1 is SGDLS and CDR2 YYNGEE. CDR3: CASSPEGGGWMSSYNEQFF. For the CDR3, the DNA is TGTGCCAGCAGCCCGGAGGGCGGGGGGTGGATGAGCTCCTACAATGAGCAGTTCTTC.

The chain couples TRBV5-4 to TRBJ1-3, with D possibly TRBD1 on 6 matching bases. The CDR3 extends over 15 amino acids. Germline CDR1 reads SGHNT; CDR2 reads YYREEE (reference sequence). Trimming cost V 0 bases and J 2 bases, with 9 bases left between them. The CDR3 DNA follows: TGTGCCAGCAGCTTGGGTGGGGGCACTGGAAACACCATATATTTT. Translation gives CASSLGGGTGNTIYF.

V usage is TRBV6-2 or TRBV6-3 and J usage is TRBJ2-7, with D possibly matching TRBD1 (5 bases). Germline V CDR1 and CDR2: MNHEY, SVGEGT. The V end was cut by 0 bases, the J end by 6 bases, with 12 bases between. This CDR3 region has 14 residues. CDR3 DNA sequence: TGTGCCAGCAGTTACTCGCCCCAGGGTAGCGAGCAGTACTTC. Amino acid sequence: CASSYSPQGSEQYF.

This clone was detected ten times or more. The V and J genes are TRBV19 and TRBJ1-1; 8 bases match TRBD1. The CDR3 length is 15 residues. After removal of 1 base from V and 5 bases from J, the junction contained 6 bases not matched to a gene. Germline CDR1 is LNHDA and CDR2 is SQIVND (reference sequence). The chain's CDR3 is CASSIGTTGVTEAFF. CDR3 bases: TGTGCCAGTAGTATAGGTACGACAGGGGTGACTGAAGCTTTCTTT.

The rearrangement uses TRBV3-1 (or the pseudogene TRBV3-2) and TRBJ2-2; a possible D gene is TRBD1 (7 bases). Germline CDR1 reads LGHDT; CDR2 reads YNNKEL (reference sequence). The ends were cut back, 7 bases at V and 7 bases at J, with 16 bases in the middle. This CDR3 region has 14 residues. The CDR3 sequence: CASTQGGGGGELFF. The CDR3 nucleotides read TGTGCCAGCACCCAGGGGGGTGGCGGCGGGGAGCTGTTTTTT.

This chain uses TRBV7-2 with TRBJ2-1; D unclear. Trimming stripped 3 bases from V and 6 bases from J, with 9 bases between. The CDR3 spans 13 residues. Germline-derived CDR1 and CDR2 are SGHTA and FQGNSA. CDR3 coding DNA: TGTGCCAGCAGCTTCTTCCCCGTCAATGAGCAGTTCTTC. This translates into CASSFFPVNEQFF. The variable domain in full, with the rest retrieved from reference TRBV7-2 and TRBJ2-1, is GAGVSQSPSNKVTEKGKDVELRCDPISGHTALYWYRQSLGQGLEFLIYFQGNSAPDKSGLPSDRFSAERTGGSVSTLTIQRTQQEDSAVYLCASSFFPVNEQFFGPGTRLTVL.

V gene TRBV5-1 combines with J gene TRBJ1-2; no reliable D call. CDR3 length: 15 amino acids. The V gene lost 0 bases and the J gene lost 2 bases, with 11 bases spanning the gap. CDR1 and CDR2 from the germline V gene are SGHRS and YFSETQ. The DNA of the CDR3 is TGCGCCAGCAGCTTGGGACTTCTTGGAAACTATGGCTACACCTTC. It codes for CASSLGLLGNYGYTF.

The chain has TRBV5-1 and TRBJ2-4, with 7 bases fitting TRBD2. V gave up 3 bases and J gave up 9 bases; unmatched junction bases: 15. CDR3 length: 16 amino acids. Germline V gene sequence: CDR1 SGHRS, CDR2 YFSETQ. The chain's CDR3 is CASSSNPDGLVGIQYF. CDR3 nucleotide sequence: TGCGCCAGCAGCTCCAACCCAGACGGACTAGTGGGCATTCAGTACTTC.

The genes are TRBV5-1 and TRBJ1-2; maybe TRBD1 (6 bases). The CDR3 has 13 residues. Germline V lookup: CDR1 SGHRS, CDR2 YFSETQ. Between the trimmed V and J ends, which lost 3 bases and 8 bases, there was a span of 14 bases. In nucleotides, the CDR3 is TGCGCCAGCAGCTCTGGACAGTTAATCGGCTACACCTTC. The encoded protein is CASSSGQLIGYTF.

The chain recombines TRBV5-1 with TRBJ2-5, with 7 bases matching TRBD2. CDR3 length: 17 amino acids. J was trimmed by 4 bases and V by 4 bases; bases with no gene match: 16. The germline V gene has CDR1 SGHRS and CDR2 YFSETQ. For the CDR3, the DNA is TGCGCCAGCAGCCCCGGGGGGACTTGGCGGAGCTCAGAGACCCAGTACTTC. Translating gives CASSPGGTWRSSETQYF.

V gene TRBV5-5 combines with J gene TRBJ1-6; the D is unclear. Germline V gives CDR1 SGHKS, CDR2 YYEKEE (reference sequence). V gave up 6 bases and J gave up 0 bases, with 13 bases separating them. The CDR3 totals 16 residues. CDR3 sequence reads: CASTFDDTSYNSPLHF. The DNA for the CDR3 is TGTGCCAGCACGTTCGATGACACCTCCTATAATTCACCCCTCCACTTT.

The chain recombines TRBV10-1 with TRBJ1-5; no definite D call. Germline CDR1 is WNHNN and CDR2 is SYGVQD (reference sequence). Trimming stripped 3 bases from V and 6 bases from J, with 3 bases between. This CDR3 has 11 residues. Written as DNA, the CDR3 is TGCGCCAGCAGTGATATTCAGCCCCAGCATTTT. As protein: CASSDIQPQHF.

The chain links TRBV6-5 to TRBJ1-1; no firm D call. Germline lookup yields CDR1 MNHEY and CDR2 SVGAGI. The CDR3 sequence is 11 residues long. The V end was cut by 6 bases, the J end by 7 bases, with 9 bases between. The CDR3 sequence is CASRRDYEAFF. Written as DNA, the CDR3 is TGTGCCAGCAGAAGAGACTATGAAGCTTTCTTT.

The genes are TRBV18 and TRBJ2-2; 13 bases line up with TRBD2. The CDR3 is 15 amino acids. From germline, CDR1 is KGHSH and CDR2 LQKENI. V lost 3 bases to trimming and J lost 7 bases; unmatched junction nucleotides: 2. DNA of the CDR3: TGTGCCAGCTCACCGGGACTAGCGGGGCGCGGGGAGCTGTTTTTT. Its protein product is CASSPGLAGRGELFF.

For this clone: Other DNA sequences from this sample encode an identical CDR3 as well. The chain uses TRBV9 and TRBJ2-3, with D unclear. Germline CDR1 and CDR2: SGDLS and YYNGEE. The CDR3 contains 14 residues. V lost 1 base to trimming and J lost 3 bases, with 9 bases between them. The CDR3 protein is CASSVSSETDTQYF. CDR3 nucleotide sequence: TGTGCCAGCAGCGTAAGTAGTGAGACAGATACGCAGTATTTT.

The CDR3 region is CASSSYRDTEAFF. The DNA for the CDR3 is TGTGCCAGCAGCTCTTACCGGGACACTGAAGCTTTCTTT. The chain uses TRBV11-2 and TRBJ1-1, with unresolved D. The CDR3 contains 13 residues. CDR1 and CDR2 (germline): SGHAT, FQNNGV. Trimming cost V 4 bases and J 3 bases, with 9 bases left between them.

The chain employs TRBV7-2 and TRBJ1-5; possible D gene TRBD1, 6 bases. Germline V gene lookup returns CDR1 SGHTA and CDR2 FQGNSA. The CDR3 length is 14 residues. V was clipped by 6 bases and J by 2 bases, with 11 bases between them. CDR3 loop: CASSAGGRNQPQHF. CDR3 in DNA: TGTGCCAGCAGTGCCGGGGGGCGCAATCAGCCCCAGCATTTT.

This clone has only one observation. In nucleotides, the CDR3 is TGTGCCAGCAGCCCCCCGGGACACCGAAACCTCTACGAGCAGTACTTC. Protein sequence: CASSPPGHRNLYEQYF. The V and J genes are TRBV7-2 and TRBJ2-7; possibly TRBD1 for D (6 bases). Deletions cut 5 bases from V and 3 bases from J, with 20 bases between. Germline loops: CDR1 SGHTA, CDR2 FQGNSA. This CDR3 region has 16 residues.

The chain is built from TRBV6-5 and TRBJ2-3; the match to TRBD2 covers 7 bases. Germline CDR1 MNHEY, CDR2 SVGAGI. The CDR3 is made up of 16 amino acids. J lost 1 base, V lost 0 bases, and 4 bases had no gene match. CDR3 in amino acids: CASSYSSGGRTDTQYF. In nucleotides, the CDR3 is TGTGCCAGCAGTTACTCGTCGGGGGGTCGCACAGATACGCAGTATTTT.

V is TRBV21-1 and J is TRBJ1-1; the tabulated D call, TRBD1, remains unverified against the DNA. TRBV21-1 is a known pseudogene. CDR3 length equals 16 residues. CDR3 amino acids: CASSKGSGGRWPEAFF. Written as DNA, the CDR3 is TGTGCCAGCAGCAAAGGATCAGGGGGTCGCTGGCCTGAAGCTTTCTTT.

This chain uses TRBV9 with TRBJ2-1; the match to TRBD1 covers 12 bases. The CDR3 sequence is 16 residues long. After removal of 4 bases from V and 5 bases from J, the junction contained 7 bases not matched to a gene. CDR1 and CDR2 from the germline V gene are SGDLS and YYNGEE. Here the CDR3 DNA reads TGTGCCAGCAGCATCGGGACAGGGGGCGGTCACAATGAGCAGTTCTTC. It yields the protein CASSIGTGGGHNEQFF. The complete variable domain, with remaining parts taken from reference TRBV9 and TRBJ2-1, reads DSGVTQTPKHLITATGQRVTLRCSPRSGDLSVYWYQQSLDQGLQFLIQYYNGEERAKGNILERFSAQQFPDLHSELNLSSLELGDSALYFCASSIGTGGGHNEQFFGPGTRLTVL.

The chain is built from TRBV6-2 or TRBV6-3 and TRBJ2-5; 7 bases fit TRBD1. In germline, CDR1 is MNHEY, CDR2 SVGEGT. The CDR3 totals 14 residues. Germline trimming cut 4 bases from V and 5 bases from J; bases unmatched to any gene: 7. For the CDR3, the DNA is TGTGCCAGCAGTTTCACAGGGGTCAGGGAGACCCAGTACTTC. Translating it yields CASSFTGVRETQYF.

The genes are TRBV28 and TRBJ2-7; TRBD2 aligns across 8 bases. The junction had 16 bases not matched to a gene; V was cut back by 6 bases and J by 6 bases. CDR3 length equals 16 residues. The V gene's germline CDR1 is MDHEN and CDR2 SYDVKM. The CDR3 sequence is CASRLFGGGTAAEQYF. CDR3 nucleotide sequence: TGTGCCAGCAGACTATTTGGCGGGGGGACCGCGGCCGAGCAGTACTTC. The variable domain in full, completed from reference TRBV28 and TRBJ2-7, reads DVKVTQSSRYLVKRTGEKVFLECVQDMDHENMFWYRQDPGLGLRLIYFSYDVKMKEKGDIPEGYSVSREKKERFSLILESASTNQTSMYLCASRLFGGGTAAEQYFGPGTRLTVT.

V is TRBV6-5 and J is TRBJ1-6, with a tentative D call TRBD1 (6 bases). The ends were cut back, 5 bases at V and 7 bases at J, with 12 bases in the middle. CDR3 length: 14 residues. CDR1 and CDR2 from the germline V gene are MNHEY and SVGAGI. The CDR3 DNA follows: TGTGCCAGCAGTCCCACAGGGCAGAATTCACCCCTCCACTTT. It is translated as CASSPTGQNSPLHF.

The rearrangement joins TRBV7-2 to TRBJ2-3; 10 bases map to TRBD2. Germline-derived CDR1 and CDR2 are SGHTA and FQGNSA. The junction had 7 bases not matched to a gene; V was cut back by 4 bases and J by 3 bases. The CDR3 is 16 residues long. CDR3 nucleotide sequence: TGTGCCAGCAGCTCGCAGCGGGGGGGCAGGACAGATACGCAGTATTTT. Translation gives CASSSQRGGRTDTQYF.

V usage is TRBV5-1 and J usage is TRBJ1-3; the D is unclear. CDR1 is SGHRS and CDR2 is YFSETQ in the germline V gene. The ends were cut back, 7 bases at V and 0 bases at J, with 8 bases in the middle. This CDR3 has 13 amino acids. CDR3 sequence reads: CASGEGSGNTIYF. CDR3 DNA sequence: TGCGCCAGCGGTGAGGGCTCTGGAAACACCATATATTTT.